This T cell receptor beta chain appears in the sequencing data of a study of beta chain features in type 1 diabetes. Study-wide results and caveats: Patients and controls would share equally any PCR tilt toward shorter templates.

Per donor, one heparinised blood draw averaged roughly 120 mL. Per the germline V gene, CDR1 is KGHSH and CDR2 is LQKENI. The CDR3 has 12 residues. The V end lost 2 bases, the J end lost 2 bases, and 2 bases lay between the germline ends. The authors reverse transcribed all of the isolated RNA, so sequencing captured expressed TCRB transcripts. Libraries were prepared by immunoSEQ multiplex PCR; TCRdb keeps only in-frame clonotypes and omits some of them. Here the sample spans under 950,000 clones, 17% being singletons. As regards this clone: Its antigen is unidentified. The same CDR3 arises from other DNA sequences in this sample as well.

The sequence was collected from a woman between 18 and 29 years old in good health. V and J are TRBV18 and TRBJ2-3; D not resolved. Sequencing input: naive CD4+ T cells from blood. The CDR3, as DNA: TGTGCCAGCTCACCAGACACAGATACGCAGTATTTT. It encodes CASSPDTDTQYF.